The clone carrying this T cell receptor beta chain showed up many times. The data are from a study of T cells in Graves' hyperthyroidism and ophthalmopathy. TCR beta CDR3 sequences were amplified from RNA transcripts. The study used the HTBI primer set for a first-round RT-PCR of the TCR CDR3. TCRdb reprocessed the multiplex PCR reads via MiXCR and lists one record per CDR3 protein. The sample contains roughly 530,000 distinct CDR3 sequences, over 15% of which appear only once. This CDR3 has 18 residues. Trimming stripped 7 bases from V and 6 bases from J, with 30 bases between. Germline V gene lookup returns CDR1 LNHDA and CDR2 SQIVND (reference sequence).

The sequence was obtained from a woman aged 18-29 years with Graves' ophthalmopathy. The sequencing sample was made of blood. The genes are TRBV19 and TRBJ1-1, with a possible D match to TRBD1 (6 bases). CDR3 nucleotides: TGTGCCAGTACCCTCACGGCCCTATCGGGGGGCGGGAGCCCTGAAGCTTTCTTT. Translating it yields CASTLTALSGGGSPEAFF.